In this sample, the clone carrying this T cell receptor beta chain turned up a few times. Its cognate antigen is unknown. The PCR had 60 Vbeta and 13 Jbeta primers. The assay was immunoSEQ multiplex PCR, and TCRdb's table has in-frame clones only and misses some. The data hold 120,000 to 150,000 clones, with around 79% observed a single time. The sample originates from a study of cytomegalovirus exposure and HLA in healthy donors. At the level of the study: Genotyping of roughly 400 donors showed that 65% to 90% belonged to the Caucasian-associated ancestry cluster. General study results and limits: Some TCR beta chains (roughly 160 of them) were listed as cytomegalovirus-associated. An ancestry cluster, one associated with Asian ancestry, reportedly showed fewer N-insertions than the approximately 670-donor mean in a later analysis.

As for the donors, each was a healthy bone marrow donor. The CDR3 loop spans 20 amino acids. Germline trimming cut 1 base from V and 5 bases from J; bases unmatched to any gene: 18. Germline V gene data show CDR1 as LNHDA and CDR2 as SQIVND (reference sequence). Sequenced material: PBMCs. The chain joins TRBV19 to TRBJ1-5; 9 positions match TRBD1. This sequence originates from a woman aged 50 to 60 in good health and CMV-seropositive. The DNA of the CDR3 is TGTGCCAGTAGTATAGGTAGGGGAGGAAGGACAGGGGAAACCTATCAGCCCCAGCATTTT. Translation gives CASSIGRGGRTGETYQPQHF.